The 2 T cell receptor beta chains in this list originate from one sample, sequenced in a study of blood T cell repertoires in COVID-19. Repertoires were generated with immunoSEQ multiplex PCR, while TCRdb's copy carries only in-frame clones and drops some. Of about 490,000 clones in the sample, roughly 88% were seen once. The specimen sequenced was peripheral blood. The origin of the receptors is a human donor in a cohort sampled during active COVID-19.

The chain links TRBV11-2 to TRBJ2-2; no reliable D call. The CDR3 runs to 14 residues. With 1 base removed from V and 1 base from J, the gap between germline ends came to 4 bases. Germline CDR1 and CDR2: SGHAT and FQNNGV. The CDR3 nucleotides read TGTGCCAGCAGCTTAGCGGTGAACACCGGGGAGCTGTTTTTT. As protein: CASSLAVNTGELFF.

The V call is TRBV27, the J call TRBJ2-5; 8 nucleotides line up with TRBD2. J gave up 1 base and V 3 bases, and 4 bases lay outside the gene matches. Germline assignment: CDR1 MNHEY and CDR2 SMNVEV (reference sequence). This CDR3 is built from 15 residues. The chain's CDR3 is CASSFVAGSQETQYF. The DNA of the CDR3 is TGTGCCAGCAGTTTCGTAGCGGGGTCCCAAGAGACCCAGTACTTC.